The 18 T cell receptor beta chains presented below share a single source sample, sequenced in a study of blood T cell repertoires in COVID-19. The assay was immunoSEQ multiplex PCR, and TCRdb's table has in-frame clones only and misses some. In the table there are around 320,000 clones, 75% to 90% of which are singletons. The sample taken for sequencing was peripheral blood. Receptors originate from a man younger than 35 with active or convalescent COVID-19.

There are a few counts of this clone. The V and J genes are TRBV6-2 or TRBV6-3 and TRBJ2-3, with 8 bases identical to TRBD1. The V segment lost 6 bases and the J segment 4 bases; nucleotides outside the gene matches: 12. Germline V gene data show CDR1 as MNHEY and CDR2 as SVGEGT. The CDR3 covers 16 residues. CDR3 in DNA: TGTGCCAGCAGCAAGGACAGGGTTCGGTTGGCAGATACGCAGTATTTT. This codes for CASSKDRVRLADTQYF.

The CDR3 DNA reads TGTGCCACCAGCAGTAGATACAGGGGAGGCTACAATGAGCAGTTCTTC. Translating gives CATSSRYRGGYNEQFF. The V call is TRBV15, the J call TRBJ2-1, with D perhaps matching TRBD1 (7 bases). There are 16 residues in the CDR3. V dropped 3 bases and J dropped 3 bases, with 15 bases sitting between them. Germline V lookup: CDR1 LNHNV, CDR2 YYDKDF (reference sequence).

This chain joins TRBV5-1 and TRBJ2-7; 9 bases align to TRBD2. From germline, CDR1 is SGHRS and CDR2 YFSETQ. This CDR3 region has 14 residues. Trimming took 4 bases from V and 5 from J; bases not matched to a gene: 7. CDR3 nucleotides: TGCGCCAGCAGCCCGACCGGGACTAGCAACGAGCAGTACTTC. It encodes CASSPTGTSNEQYF.

CDR3: CASSLSSRSSYNSPLHF. The CDR3 DNA reads TGCGCCAGCAGCTTGTCTTCGAGGAGCTCCTATAATTCACCCCTCCACTTT. The V and J genes are TRBV5-1 and TRBJ1-6; D is ambiguous. The ends were cut back, 1 base at V and 0 bases at J, with 11 bases in the middle. Germline-derived CDR1 and CDR2 are SGHRS and YFSETQ. This CDR3 comprises 17 residues.

The chain is built from TRBV4-1 and TRBJ1-2; D possibly corresponds to TRBD1 (6 bases). This CDR3 has 13 residues. V lost 7 bases to trimming and J lost 6 bases, with 15 bases between them. Per the germline V gene, CDR1 is MGHRA and CDR2 is YSYEKL. CDR3 coding DNA: TGCGCCAGCAACCTAGTGCCAGGGGATGGCTACACCTTC. It codes for CASNLVPGDGYTF.

The table lists this clone with a count of one. CDR3 in DNA: TGTGCCAGCAGCTTAGAATTTGGGCGAATGCCGTACACTGAAGCTTTCTTT. As protein: CASSLEFGRMPYTEAFF. The rearrangement uses TRBV11-2 and TRBJ1-1; D is undetermined. Germline V gene data show CDR1 as SGHAT and CDR2 as FQNNGV. The CDR3 consists of 17 residues. Trimming removed 0 bases at V and 3 bases at J, with 17 bases between.

The chain has TRBV12-3 or TRBV12-4 and TRBJ1-2; no definite D call. V was trimmed by 4 bases and J by 6 bases, leaving 9 bases between them. CDR3 size: 12 residues. CDR3 DNA: TGTGCCAGCAGTTCCCCAGGAAATGGCTACACCTTC. Translation gives CASSSPGNGYTF.

The chain links TRBV27 to TRBJ2-2; possibly TRBD2 for D (6 bases). The CDR3 covers 18 residues. V lost 6 bases, J lost 5 bases, and 25 bases lay in between. Germline CDR1 is MNHEY and CDR2 is SMNVEV (reference sequence). CDR3 sequence: CASSFRDPKEGWTGELFF. The CDR3 coding sequence is TGTGCCAGCAGCTTCCGGGACCCCAAGGAGGGTTGGACCGGGGAGCTGTTTTTT.

This clone was picked up a small number of times. The CDR3 sequence is CASSLGTGGSWEQYF. In DNA form, the CDR3 reads TGTGCCAGCAGCTTAGGGACGGGAGGGAGCTGGGAGCAGTACTTC. This chain connects TRBV11-2 to TRBJ2-7; 8 bases line up with TRBD2. CDR3 length: 15 amino acids. The J segment lost 7 bases and the V segment lost 1 base, leaving 9 bases of the junction unmatched. Germline values: CDR1 SGHAT, CDR2 FQNNGV.

The J gene is TRBJ2-7, the V gene TRBV28; 9 bases align to TRBD2. Germline V lookup: CDR1 MDHEN, CDR2 SYDVKM. This CDR3 has 15 residues. V was clipped by 4 bases and J by 6 bases; unmatched bases: 10. CDR3 sequence reads: CASSSAGGAVGEQYF. CDR3 in DNA: TGTGCCAGCAGTTCGGCGGGAGGGGCCGTTGGCGAGCAGTACTTC.

This chain joins TRBV6-2 or TRBV6-3 and TRBJ2-1; tentative D call: TRBD2 (6 bases). CDR3 length: 14 residues. Germline V CDR1 and CDR2: MNHEY, SVGEGT. Trimming shortened V by 0 bases and J by 8 bases, and 11 bases separated the two germline ends. This CDR3 reads CASSYSGGEHEQFF. The DNA of the CDR3 is TGTGCCAGCAGTTACTCAGGAGGGGAACATGAGCAGTTCTTC.

The chain has TRBV6-5 and TRBJ2-7; 8 nucleotides match TRBD1. V dropped 4 bases and J dropped 6; count of bases not matched to a gene: 11. Germline V gene data show CDR1 as MNHEY and CDR2 as SVGAGI. The CDR3 sequence is 15 residues long. CDR3 sequence reads: CASSFLTGVGGEQYF. CDR3 DNA sequence: TGTGCCAGCAGTTTCTTGACAGGGGTCGGTGGCGAGCAGTACTTC.

The chain recombines TRBV4-3 with TRBJ1-1; TRBD1 is a possible D gene (5 bases). From germline, CDR1 is LGHNA and CDR2 YSLEER. CDR3 size: 15 residues. V was clipped by 4 bases and J by 1 base, with 13 bases between them. The CDR3 protein is CASSRDQQENTEAFF. CDR3 DNA sequence: TGCGCCAGCAGCCGCGATCAACAGGAGAACACTGAAGCTTTCTTT.

This clone was picked up one time. V usage is TRBV29-1 and J usage is TRBJ2-5; unclear D gene. Germline V lookup: CDR1 SQVTM, CDR2 ANQGSEA. The CDR3 is 12 amino acids. V lost 1 base, J lost 3 bases, and 6 bases lay in between. The CDR3 loop reads CSVEGAEETQYF. In DNA form, the CDR3 reads TGCAGCGTTGAAGGGGCTGAAGAGACCCAGTACTTC.

The chain couples TRBV6-6 to TRBJ1-5, with TRBD1 as a possible D gene (6 bases). The CDR3 consists of 14 residues. Deletions cut 5 bases from V and 0 bases from J, with 8 bases between. CDR1 and CDR2 from the germline V gene are MNHNY and SVGAGI (reference sequence). CDR3 DNA sequence: TGTGCCAGCAGTCTGGACAGTAGCAATCAGCCCCAGCATTTT. Translation gives CASSLDSSNQPQHF.

Worth noting for this clone: The same CDR3 is also encoded by other DNA sequences in this sample. The chain employs TRBV7-2 and TRBJ1-5; D call uncertain. The germline V gene has CDR1 SGHTA and CDR2 FQGNSA. There are 13 residues in the CDR3. The germline V and J ends were trimmed by 1 base and 6 bases, with 7 bases remaining between them. The CDR3 nucleotides are TGTGCCAGCAGCTTAGGGGTAGCTCAGCCCCAGCATTTT. Translation gives CASSLGVAQPQHF.

The chain recombines TRBV9 with TRBJ1-2, with 9 bases matching TRBD1. This CDR3 region has 15 residues. V lost 4 bases, J lost 4 bases, and 8 bases stayed unmatched. Germline lookup yields CDR1 SGDLS and CDR2 YYNGEE. CDR3 nucleotides: TGTGCCAGCAGCCCTCGGACAGGGGAGGCCTATGGCTACACCTTC. Translation: CASSPRTGEAYGYTF.

The chain couples TRBV29-1 to TRBJ2-2; D ambiguous. From germline, CDR1 is SQVTM and CDR2 ANQGSEA. Trimming pared 4 bases from V and 2 bases from J, leaving 8 bases between. CDR3 size: 13 residues. The CDR3 sequence: CSVGYRNTGELFF. DNA of the CDR3: TGCAGCGTTGGATACAGAAACACCGGGGAGCTGTTTTTT.